A single sample is the source of the 2 T cell receptor beta chains below, sequenced in a study of T cell repertoires in ileal Crohn's disease. Repertoires were generated with immunoSEQ multiplex PCR, while TCRdb's copy carries only in-frame clones and drops some. The repertoire consists of more than 5,500 clones, with almost 85% occurring once and the leading ten covering about an eighth. Sequenced: ileal tissue. These receptors were obtained from an adult with Crohn's disease.

The V and J genes are TRBV9 and TRBJ2-2; a weak D match, TRBD1 (5 bases). V was pared by 1 base and J by 3 bases, with 10 bases between. CDR1 SGDLS and CDR2 YYNGEE come from the germline V gene. This CDR3 has 15 residues. CDR3 bases: TGTGCCAGCAGCGTAAACGTAGGGGACACCGGGGAGCTGTTTTTT. It specifies CASSVNVGDTGELFF.

CDR3 DNA: TGTGCCAGCAGATCGGGACAGAGAAAAGGAGCCCAGCATTTT. As protein: CASRSGQRKGAQHF. The chain uses TRBV6-5 and TRBJ1-5, with 7 bases matching TRBD1. Germline trimming cut 6 bases from V and 11 bases from J; bases unmatched to any gene: 13. The germline gives CDR1 MNHEY, CDR2 SVGAGI. This CDR3 comprises 14 residues.